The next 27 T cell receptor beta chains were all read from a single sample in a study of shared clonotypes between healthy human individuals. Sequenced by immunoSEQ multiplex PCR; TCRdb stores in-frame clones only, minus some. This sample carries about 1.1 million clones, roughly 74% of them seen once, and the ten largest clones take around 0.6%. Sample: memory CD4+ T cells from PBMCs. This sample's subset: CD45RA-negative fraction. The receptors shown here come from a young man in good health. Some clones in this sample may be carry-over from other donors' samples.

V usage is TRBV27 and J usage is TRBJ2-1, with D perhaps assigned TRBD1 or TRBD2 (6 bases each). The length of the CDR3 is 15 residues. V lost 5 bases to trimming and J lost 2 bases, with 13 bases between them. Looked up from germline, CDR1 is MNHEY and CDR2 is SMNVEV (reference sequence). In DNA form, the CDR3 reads TGTGCCAGCAGTATCAATGGGGGGCCCTACAATGAGCAGTTCTTC. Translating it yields CASSINGGPYNEQFF.

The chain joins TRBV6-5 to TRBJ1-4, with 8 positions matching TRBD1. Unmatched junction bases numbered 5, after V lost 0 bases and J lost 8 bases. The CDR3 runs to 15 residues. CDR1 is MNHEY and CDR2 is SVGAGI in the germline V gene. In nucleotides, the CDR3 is TGTGCCAGCAGTTACTCCACAGGGACAGGCGAAAAACTGTTTTTT. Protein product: CASSYSTGTGEKLFF.

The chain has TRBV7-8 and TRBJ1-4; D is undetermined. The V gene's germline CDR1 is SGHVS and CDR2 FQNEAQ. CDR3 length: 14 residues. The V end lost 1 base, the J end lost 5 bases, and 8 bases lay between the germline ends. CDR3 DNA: TGTGCCAGCAGCTTAGGACAAGCAAATGAAAAACTGTTTTTT. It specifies CASSLGQANEKLFF.

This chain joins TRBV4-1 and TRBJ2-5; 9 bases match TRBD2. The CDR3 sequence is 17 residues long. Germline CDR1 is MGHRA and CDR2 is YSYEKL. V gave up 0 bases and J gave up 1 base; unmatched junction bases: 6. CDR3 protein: CASSQDRAGGAQETQYF. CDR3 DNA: TGCGCCAGCAGCCAAGACAGGGCGGGGGGGGCCCAAGAGACCCAGTACTTC.

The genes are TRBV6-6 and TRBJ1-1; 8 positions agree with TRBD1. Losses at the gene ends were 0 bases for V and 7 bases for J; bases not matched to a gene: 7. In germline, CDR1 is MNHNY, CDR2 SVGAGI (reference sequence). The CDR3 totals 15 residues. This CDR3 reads CASSYSVRGRIEAFF. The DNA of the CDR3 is TGTGCCAGCAGTTACTCGGTCAGGGGGCGGATTGAAGCTTTCTTT.

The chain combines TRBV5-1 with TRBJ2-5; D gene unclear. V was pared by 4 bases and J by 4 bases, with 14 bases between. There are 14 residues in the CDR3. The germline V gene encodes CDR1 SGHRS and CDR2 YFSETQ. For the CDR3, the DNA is TGCGCCAGCAGCCTGGACCCGCCGGCAGAGACCCAGTACTTC. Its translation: CASSLDPPAETQYF.

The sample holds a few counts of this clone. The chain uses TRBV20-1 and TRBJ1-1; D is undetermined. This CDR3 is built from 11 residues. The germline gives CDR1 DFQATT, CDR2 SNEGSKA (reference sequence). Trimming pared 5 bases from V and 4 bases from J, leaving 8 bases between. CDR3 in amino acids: CSAGGSTEAFF. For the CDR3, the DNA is TGCAGTGCTGGAGGGAGCACTGAAGCTTTCTTT.

The CDR3 DNA sequence: TGTGCCATCAAGGGAAGGGGAACTGGAAACACCATATATTTT. This sequence encodes CAIKGRGTGNTIYF. V usage is TRBV10-3 and J usage is TRBJ1-3, with D possibly TRBD1 on 5 matching bases. Germline CDR1 reads ENHRY; CDR2 reads SYGVKD. The CDR3 runs 14 residues. V lost 7 bases and J lost 2, with 12 bases in between.

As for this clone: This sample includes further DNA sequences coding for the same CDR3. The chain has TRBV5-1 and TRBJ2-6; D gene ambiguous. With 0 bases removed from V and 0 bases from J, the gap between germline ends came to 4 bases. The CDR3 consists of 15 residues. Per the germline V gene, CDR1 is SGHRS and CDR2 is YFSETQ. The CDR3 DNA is TGCGCCAGCAGCTTGGGTAACTCTGGGGCCAACGTCCTGACTTTC. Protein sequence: CASSLGNSGANVLTF.

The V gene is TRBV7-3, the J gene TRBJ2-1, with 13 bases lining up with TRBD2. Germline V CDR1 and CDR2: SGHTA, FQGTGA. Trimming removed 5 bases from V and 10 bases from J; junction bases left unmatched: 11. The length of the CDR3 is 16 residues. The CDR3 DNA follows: TGTGCCAGCAGCCTGCAACTAGCGGGAGGGCTTAGGGAGCAGTTCTTC. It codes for CASSLQLAGGLREQFF.

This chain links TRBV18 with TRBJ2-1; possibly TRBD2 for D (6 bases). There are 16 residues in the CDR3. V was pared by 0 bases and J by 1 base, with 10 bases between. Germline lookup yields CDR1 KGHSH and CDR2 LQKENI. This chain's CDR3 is CASSPPGGVSYNEQFF. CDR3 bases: TGTGCCAGCTCACCACCGGGGGGAGTTTCCTACAATGAGCAGTTCTTC.

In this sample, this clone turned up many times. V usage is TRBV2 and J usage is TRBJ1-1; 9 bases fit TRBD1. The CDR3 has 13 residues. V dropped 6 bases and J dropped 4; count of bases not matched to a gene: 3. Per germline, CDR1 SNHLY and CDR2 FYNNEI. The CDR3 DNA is TGTGCCAGCAGGAAGGACAGGGGCACTGAAGCTTTCTTT. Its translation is CASRKDRGTEAFF.

The CDR3 loop is CASSLGGALAKNIQYF. The CDR3 region has the DNA TGTGCCAGCAGCTTGGGTGGGGCCCTAGCCAAAAACATTCAGTACTTC. The chain joins TRBV5-4 to TRBJ2-4; the D gene is possibly TRBD1 (5 bases). The germline gives CDR1 SGHNT, CDR2 YYREEE (reference sequence). CDR3 length: 16 residues. V was pared by 0 bases and J by 0 bases, with 10 bases between.

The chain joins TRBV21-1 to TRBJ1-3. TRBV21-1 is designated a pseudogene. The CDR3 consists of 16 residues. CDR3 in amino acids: CASSKSKKGRGNTIYF. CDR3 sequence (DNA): TGTGCCAGCAGCAAATCCAAAAAAGGGCGAGGGAACACCATATATTTT.

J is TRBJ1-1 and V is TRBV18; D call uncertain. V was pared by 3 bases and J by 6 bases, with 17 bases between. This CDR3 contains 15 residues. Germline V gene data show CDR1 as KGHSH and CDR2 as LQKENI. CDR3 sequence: CASSPQSASAAEAFF. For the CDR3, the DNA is TGTGCCAGCTCACCCCAGTCAGCCAGTGCCGCTGAAGCTTTCTTT. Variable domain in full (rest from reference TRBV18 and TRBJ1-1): NAGVMQNPRHLVRRRGQEARLRCSPMKGHSHVYWYRQLPEEGLKFMVYLQKENIIDESGMPKERFSAEFPKEGPSILRIQQVVRGDSAAYFCASSPQSASAAEAFFGQGTRLTVV.

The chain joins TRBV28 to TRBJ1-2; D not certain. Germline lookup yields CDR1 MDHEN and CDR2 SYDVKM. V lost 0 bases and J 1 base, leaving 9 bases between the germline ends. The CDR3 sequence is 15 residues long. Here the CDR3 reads CASSLWSAFNYGYTF. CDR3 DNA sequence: TGTGCCAGCAGTTTATGGTCGGCTTTTAACTATGGCTACACCTTC.

This chain's CDR3 is CASSLVEGIEQYF. CDR3 bases: TGTGCCAGCAGCTTAGTGGAAGGGATCGAGCAGTACTTC. The gene calls are TRBV7-2 and TRBJ2-7, with D uncertain. V was pared by 1 base and J by 6 bases, with 10 bases between. The CDR3 extends over 13 amino acids. Germline CDR1 is SGHTA and CDR2 is FQGNSA.

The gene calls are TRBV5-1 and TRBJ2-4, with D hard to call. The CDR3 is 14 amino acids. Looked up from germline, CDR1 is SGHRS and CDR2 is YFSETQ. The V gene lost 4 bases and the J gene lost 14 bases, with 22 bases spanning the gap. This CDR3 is CASSLRPLNLCKYF. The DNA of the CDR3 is TGCGCCAGCAGCCTTCGGCCCCTAAATTTGTGTAAGTACTTC.

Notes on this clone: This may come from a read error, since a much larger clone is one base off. The CDR3 sequence: CASSLAWGTDTQYF. The CDR3 DNA reads TGTGCCAGCAGTTTGGCCTGGGGCACAGATACGCAGTATTTT. This sequence joins TRBV27 and TRBJ2-3; D gene uncertain. This CDR3 has 14 amino acids. Germline V gene lookup returns CDR1 MNHEY and CDR2 SMNVEV (reference sequence). V was cut by 3 bases and J by 1 base, with 8 bases left in between.

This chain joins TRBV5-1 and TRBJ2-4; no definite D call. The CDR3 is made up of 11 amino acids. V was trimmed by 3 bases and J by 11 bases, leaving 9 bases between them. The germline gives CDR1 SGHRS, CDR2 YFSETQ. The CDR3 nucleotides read TGCGCCAGCAGCTCCGGTAGGGTTCAGTACTTC. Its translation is CASSSGRVQYF.

CDR3 residues: CATSGSAKNGYTF. The CDR3 coding sequence is TGTGCCACCAGCGGGTCGGCGAAAAATGGCTACACCTTC. This chain uses TRBV15 with TRBJ1-2, with D unclear. CDR3 size: 13 residues. V lost 5 bases and J lost 6, with 13 bases in between. CDR1 is LNHNV and CDR2 is YYDKDF in the germline V gene (reference sequence).

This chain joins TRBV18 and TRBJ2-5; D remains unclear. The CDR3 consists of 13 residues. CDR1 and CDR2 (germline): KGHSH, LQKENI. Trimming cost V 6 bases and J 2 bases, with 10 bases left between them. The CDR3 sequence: CASSPMIQETQYF. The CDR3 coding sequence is TGTGCCAGCTCCCCAATGATTCAAGAGACCCAGTACTTC.

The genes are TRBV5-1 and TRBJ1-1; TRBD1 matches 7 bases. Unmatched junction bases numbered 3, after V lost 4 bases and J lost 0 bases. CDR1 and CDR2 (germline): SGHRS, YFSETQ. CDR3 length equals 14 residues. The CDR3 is CASSQDRMNTEAFF. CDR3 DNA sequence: TGCGCCAGCAGCCAGGACAGGATGAACACTGAAGCTTTCTTT.

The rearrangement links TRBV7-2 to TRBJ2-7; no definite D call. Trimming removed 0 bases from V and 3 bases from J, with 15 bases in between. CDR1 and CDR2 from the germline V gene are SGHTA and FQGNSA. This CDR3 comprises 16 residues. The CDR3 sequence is CASSLADLRLNYEQYF. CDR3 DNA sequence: TGTGCCAGCAGCTTAGCTGACCTGAGGCTCAACTACGAGCAGTACTTC.

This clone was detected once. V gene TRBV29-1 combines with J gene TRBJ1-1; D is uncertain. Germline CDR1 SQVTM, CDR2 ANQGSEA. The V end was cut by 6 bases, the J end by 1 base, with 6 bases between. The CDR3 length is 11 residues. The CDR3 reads CSVGKNTEAFF. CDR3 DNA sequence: TGCAGCGTGGGAAAGAACACTGAAGCTTTCTTT. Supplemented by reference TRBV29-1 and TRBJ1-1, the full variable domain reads SAVISQKPSRDICQRGTSLTIQCQVDSQVTMMFWYRQQPGQSLTLIATANQGSEATYESGFVIDKFPISRPNLTFSTLTVSNMSPEDSSIYLCSVGKNTEAFFGQGTRLTVV.

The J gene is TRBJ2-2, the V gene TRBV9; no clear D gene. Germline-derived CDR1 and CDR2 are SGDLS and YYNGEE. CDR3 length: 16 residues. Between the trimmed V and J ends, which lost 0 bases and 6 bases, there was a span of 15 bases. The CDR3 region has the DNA TGTGCCAGCAGCGTAGTCGGGTCCTTCGCGGCCGGGGAGCTGTTTTTT. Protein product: CASSVVGSFAAGELFF.

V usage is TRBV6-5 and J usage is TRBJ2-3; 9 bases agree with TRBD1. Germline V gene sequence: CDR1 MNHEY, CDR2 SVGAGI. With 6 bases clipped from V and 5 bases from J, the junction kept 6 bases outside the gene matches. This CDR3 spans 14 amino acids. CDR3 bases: TGTGCCAGCAGACAAACAGGGGGCGTAGATACGCAGTATTTT. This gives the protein CASRQTGGVDTQYF.